Each of the 3 T cell receptor beta chains below was sequenced from the same sample in a study of blood T cell repertoires in COVID-19 (dated by TCRdb to 2018 to 2021). Receptor libraries were prepared by the immunoSEQ multiplex PCR assay. What TCRdb holds here is the immuneACCESS table cut down to in-frame rearrangements. Part of the clones is not present; checked against another copy, under half of the missing clones reflect an unresolved V gene, and the others are unexplained. This sample holds under 250,000 clones; more than 75% were observed only once. The ten largest clones represent around 7.3% of the sample. Sequenced sample: peripheral blood. The receptors come from a woman in her 70s with active or convalescent COVID-19.

This clone occurred a few times. V is TRBV3-1 (or the pseudogene TRBV3-2) and J is TRBJ2-5, with D maybe TRBD1 (6 bases). Germline lookup yields CDR1 LGHDT and CDR2 YNNKEL (reference sequence). The V and J ends lost 4 bases and 4 bases respectively, with 19 bases between them. The CDR3 runs to 16 residues. CDR3 nucleotide sequence: TGTGCCAGCAGCCCACCCCCCGCGGACAGTGGAGAGACCCAGTACTTC. Translation gives CASSPPPADSGETQYF.

The rearrangement links TRBV6-5 to TRBJ2-1; tentative D call: TRBD1 (6 bases). CDR1 is MNHEY, CDR2 SVGAGI, per germline. This CDR3 spans 15 amino acids. V dropped 8 bases and J dropped 6 bases, with 20 bases sitting between them. The CDR3 bases are TGTGCCAGCTTCTCGCCAGGACAGTACCTCAATGAGCAGTTCTTC. Amino acids: CASFSPGQYLNEQFF.

This chain joins TRBV19 and TRBJ1-5; D possibly corresponds to TRBD1 (6 bases). Germline V CDR1 and CDR2: LNHDA, SQIVND (reference sequence). The CDR3 consists of 14 residues. V was shortened by 10 bases and J by 0 bases, with 13 bases between the two germline ends. As DNA, the CDR3 is TGTGCCACCGGTCGGACAGTTAGCAATCAGCCCCAGCATTTT. Protein: CATGRTVSNQPQHF.